These T cell receptor beta chains were read from a single sample in a study of T cells in Graves' hyperthyroidism and ophthalmopathy. TCRdb used MiXCR to reprocess the multiplex PCR reads, holding one entry per CDR3 protein. This sample carries more than 50,000 distinct CDR3 sequences, less than 50% of them seen once, and the ten largest clones take roughly 12%. Source material: blood. The receptors here all came from a woman younger than 45 with Graves' ophthalmopathy. Each CDR3 is given with its conserved first and last residue. D genes are given only for firm matches. Part of the rows lack a size; the others show once, few, many or a class for expanded clones.

d_gene	j_gene	abundance	v_gene	CDR3aa	CDR3nt
.	TRBJ2-1	.	TRBV9	CAGSDKTGNWSNEQFF	TGTGCCGGCAGTGACAAGACAGGAAATTGGTCCAATGAGCAGTTCTTC
.	TRBJ2-5	.	TRBV20-1	CSARRGTNQPQYF	TGCAGTGCTAGACGAGGGACCAATCAGCCCCAGTACTTC
.	TRBJ2-2	many	TRBV12-3/TRBV12-4	CASSPSSRGGPGELFF	TGTGCCAGCAGCCCAAGTAGCCGGGGCGGCCCCGGGGAGCTGTTTTTT
.	TRBJ2-7	.	TRBV2	CASSGYEQYF	TGTGCCAGCAGTGGTTATGAGCAGTACTTC
TRBD2	TRBJ2-2	many	TRBV9	CASRGTSGRASTGELFF	TGTGCCAGCAGGGGGACTAGCGGGAGGGCCAGCACCGGGGAGCTGTTTTTT
TRBD1	TRBJ2-1	.	TRBV20-1	CSAGGRDKQFF	TGCAGTGCAGGGGGCAGGGACAAGCAGTTCTTC
.	TRBJ2-7	.	TRBV9	CASTQGEGVTYEQYF	TGTGCCAGCACCCAAGGGGAGGGGGTAACGTACGAGCAGTACTTC
TRBD1	TRBJ1-5	.	TRBV12-3/TRBV12-4	CASSFGAGGSQPQHF	TGTGCCAGCAGTTTCGGGGCAGGGGGATCTCAGCCCCAGCATTTT
.	TRBJ1-4	.	TRBV27	CASSPLGVITNEKLVF	TGTGCCAGCAGTCCCCTAGGAGTGATAACTAATGAAAAACTGGTTTTT
.	TRBJ1-5	medium-sized	TRBV10-3	CAIRTDMNQPQHF	TGTGCCATCAGGACGGACATGAATCAGCCCCAGCATTTT
TRBD1	TRBJ2-6	many	TRBV7-3	CASSLTGPGANVLTF	TGTGCCAGCAGCTTGACAGGGCCTGGGGCCAACGTCCTGACTTTC
TRBD2	TRBJ2-1	.	TRBV20-1	CSARQAGPSTDTQFF	TGCAGTGCTAGGCAAGCGGGACCAAGCACAGATACGCAGTTCTTC
TRBD2	TRBJ2-7	.	TRBV10-2	CASQDRTSGASKQYF	TGCGCCAGCCAAGATCGGACTAGCGGGGCCTCGAAGCAGTACTTC
.	TRBJ2-2	.	TRBV10-3	CAISESYTTGELFF	TGTGCCATCAGTGAGTCATACACCACCGGGGAGCTGTTTTTT
.	TRBJ1-1	once	TRBV7-9	CASSLVPGMAFF	TGTGCCAGCAGCTTAGTTCCGGGGATGGCTTTCTTT
.	TRBJ2-7	many	TRBV20-1	CSARDREKPYEQYF	TGCAGTGCTAGAGATCGCGAAAAACCCTACGAGCAGTACTTC
.	TRBJ1-1	many	TRBV20-1	CSARDLGGTEAFF	TGCAGTGCTAGAGATCTCGGGGGCACTGAAGCTTTCTTT
.	TRBJ1-6	many	TRBV3-1	CASSSTGADNSPLHF	TGTGCCAGCAGCTCCACGGGGGCGGATAATTCACCCCTCCACTTT
TRBD1	TRBJ1-1	.	TRBV13	CASSPWTGKSTEALF	TGTGCCAGCAGCCCTTGGACAGGGAAGAGCACGGAAGCTCTCTTT
.	TRBJ2-1	.	TRBV20-1	CSASGSYNEQFF	TGCAGTGCTAGCGGCTCCTACAATGAGCAGTTCTTC
.	TRBJ2-7	.	TRBV20-1	CSASRTGTTYEQYF	TGCAGTGCTAGTCGCACCGGGACGACCTACGAGCAGTACTTC
.	TRBJ2-2	many	TRBV7-3	CASSFGANGELFF	TGTGCCAGCAGCTTCGGGGCTAACGGGGAGCTGTTTTTT
TRBD2	TRBJ2-1	.	TRBV2	CASSVGLATDVQFF	TGTGCCAGCAGCGTAGGACTAGCTACAGATGTGCAGTTCTTC
.	TRBJ1-4	.	TRBV12-3/TRBV12-4	CASSFRGKKPFF	TGTGCCAGCAGTTTTCGCGGTAAAAAACCGTTTTTT
TRBD2	TRBJ2-5	few	TRBV14	CASSPLLAGEVRTQYF	TGTGCCAGCAGCCCACTACTAGCGGGAGAGGTCCGGACCCAGTACTTC
.	TRBJ2-7	.	TRBV7-9	CASSNAMGSYEQYF	TGTGCCAGCAGCAATGCCATGGGTTCCTACGAGCAGTACTTC
TRBD2	TRBJ2-7	once	TRBV15	CATSSQETSGIYEQYF	TGTGCCACCAGCAGCCAAGAAACTAGCGGGATCTACGAGCAGTACTTC
TRBD1	TRBJ2-1	.	TRBV30	CAWSPGQEVYNEQFF	TGTGCCTGGAGCCCCGGACAGGAGGTCTACAATGAGCAGTTCTTC
TRBD2	TRBJ2-1	many	TRBV9	CASSVGGGGYNEQFF	TGTGCCAGCAGCGTAGGGGGGGGGGGCTACAATGAGCAGTTCTTC
TRBD1	TRBJ2-7	few	TRBV10-2	CASRQGQAYEQYF	TGCGCCAGCAGGCAGGGACAGGCCTACGAGCAGTACTTC
.	TRBJ2-1	many	TRBV7-6	CASSLAYAVRLNEQFF	TGTGCCAGCAGCTTAGCGTATGCCGTAAGGTTGAATGAGCAGTTCTTC
.	TRBJ1-1	many	TRBV6-5	CASSWAPRTEAFF	TGTGCCAGCAGTTGGGCTCCGAGGACTGAAGCTTTCTTT
TRBD1	TRBJ2-1	many	TRBV6-5	CASRTTGGMEFF	TGTGCCAGCAGAACCACAGGGGGCATGGAGTTCTTC
TRBD1	TRBJ2-1	many	TRBV28	CASRDGTGLYF	TGTGCCAGCAGGGACGGGACAGGGTTATACTTC
.	TRBJ2-7	many	TRBV7-8	CASSRSGGDEQYF	TGTGCCAGCAGCCGCTCAGGGGGGGACGAGCAGTACTTC
.	TRBJ2-3	.	TRBV20-1	CSARSAGQGTDTQYF	TGCAGTGCTAGATCGGCAGGGCAAGGCACAGATACGCAGTATTTT
TRBD1	TRBJ2-1	many	TRBV24-1	CATSKQQGTRNEQFF	TGTGCCACCAGTAAACAACAGGGGACGAGGAATGAGCAGTTCTTC
TRBD2	TRBJ2-3	many	TRBV20-1	CSALGTSGITDTQYF	TGCAGTGCCCTAGGGACTAGCGGGATCACAGATACGCAGTATTTT
TRBD2	TRBJ2-7	.	TRBV9	CASSEMAGANSYEQYF	TGTGCCAGCAGCGAGATGGCGGGAGCTAACTCCTACGAGCAGTACTTC
TRBD1	TRBJ1-2	.	TRBV7-3	CASSQQGQYGYTF	TGTGCCAGCAGCCAACAGGGGCAGTATGGCTACACCTTC
.	TRBJ2-7	.	TRBV3-1	CASSQEGSREQYF	TGTGCCAGCAGCCAAGAAGGAAGCCGGGAGCAGTACTTC
TRBD2	TRBJ2-1	many	TRBV6-1	CASSSSGRVSEQFF	TGTGCCAGCAGTAGTAGCGGGAGAGTTTCGGAGCAGTTCTTC
TRBD1	TRBJ1-1	many	TRBV19	CASQGAGDTEAFF	TGTGCCAGTCAGGGGGCAGGGGACACTGAAGCTTTCTTT
.	TRBJ2-3	.	TRBV9	CASGPQESSTDTQYF	TGTGCCAGCGGCCCTCAGGAAAGTAGCACAGATACGCAGTATTTC
.	TRBJ2-7	.	TRBV9	CARLGSSYEQYF	TGTGCCAGGTTGGGAAGCTCCTACGAGCAGTACTTC
TRBD2	TRBJ2-6	many	TRBV28	CAIAGGSGANVLTF	TGTGCCATCGCGGGGGGCTCTGGGGCCAACGTCCTGACTTTC
.	TRBJ2-7	.	TRBV7-9	CASTGDTGTSYEQYF	TGTGCCAGCACCGGGGATACCGGGACATCCTACGAGCAGTACTTC
TRBD2	TRBJ2-5	many	TRBV5-8	CASSLGGTSGVETQYF	TGTGCCAGCAGCTTGGGTGGGACTAGCGGGGTAGAGACCCAGTACTTC
TRBD2	TRBJ2-2	many	TRBV7-9	CASSLALILAGNTGELFF	TGTGCCAGCAGCTTAGCGCTGATACTAGCGGGGAACACCGGGGAGCTGTTTTTT
.	TRBJ2-1	many	TRBV6-1	CASPPLRPYNEQFF	TGTGCCAGCCCCCCTTTGAGACCCTACAATGAGCAGTTCTTC
.	TRBJ2-5	many	TRBV19	CASSTGREETQYF	TGTGCCAGTAGCACGGGACGGGAAGAGACCCAGTACTTC